This TCR beta chain came from a study of blood T cell repertoires in COVID-19. About the research overall: Sample material is recorded as cDNA or gDNA derived from T cells, B-cell-depleted T cells, or PBMCs.

V lost 10 bases and J 4 bases, leaving 23 bases between the germline ends. Germline CDR1 SNHLY, CDR2 FYNNEI. There are 16 residues in the CDR3. Using immunoSEQ multiplex PCR, the repertoire was profiled, and TCRdb retains in-frame clones only, with some absent. The repertoire holds roughly 120,000 clones, approximately 90% seen once, with roughly 2.2% in the top ten. This chain uses TRBV2 with TRBJ1-3; D perhaps matches TRBD1 (5 bases). The TCR comes from a woman aged 45-65 years with acute or convalescent COVID-19. Material for sequencing was peripheral blood. This CDR3 reads CAINPFDGGRGNTIYF. The DNA for the CDR3 is TGTGCCATCAACCCCTTTGACGGGGGAAGAGGAAACACCATATATTTT.